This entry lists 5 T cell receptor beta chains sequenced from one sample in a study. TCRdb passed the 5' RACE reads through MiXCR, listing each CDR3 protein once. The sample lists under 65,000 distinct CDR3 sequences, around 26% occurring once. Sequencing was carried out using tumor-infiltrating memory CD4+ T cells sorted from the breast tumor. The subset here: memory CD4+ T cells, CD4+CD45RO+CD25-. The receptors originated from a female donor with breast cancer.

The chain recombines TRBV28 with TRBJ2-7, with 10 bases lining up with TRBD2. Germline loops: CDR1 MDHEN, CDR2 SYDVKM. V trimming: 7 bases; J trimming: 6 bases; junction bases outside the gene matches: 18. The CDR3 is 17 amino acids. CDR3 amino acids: CASTLGSLAGVRAEQYF. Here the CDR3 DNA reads TGTGCCAGCACCCTAGGCAGCCTAGCGGGAGTTAGGGCCGAGCAGTACTTC.

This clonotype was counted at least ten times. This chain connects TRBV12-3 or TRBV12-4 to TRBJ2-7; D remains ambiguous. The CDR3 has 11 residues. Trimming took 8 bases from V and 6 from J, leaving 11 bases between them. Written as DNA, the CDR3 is TGTGCCAGCGGCAAGACTGTCGAGCAGTACTTC. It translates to CASGKTVEQYF.

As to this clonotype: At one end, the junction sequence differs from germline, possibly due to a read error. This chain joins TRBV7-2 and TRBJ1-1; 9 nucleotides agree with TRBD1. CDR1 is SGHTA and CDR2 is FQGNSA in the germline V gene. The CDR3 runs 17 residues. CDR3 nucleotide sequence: TGCGCCAGCAGCCCGCTGAGATTACGACAGGGGGGGGCTGAAGCTTTCTTT. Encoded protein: CASSPLRLRQGGAEAFF.

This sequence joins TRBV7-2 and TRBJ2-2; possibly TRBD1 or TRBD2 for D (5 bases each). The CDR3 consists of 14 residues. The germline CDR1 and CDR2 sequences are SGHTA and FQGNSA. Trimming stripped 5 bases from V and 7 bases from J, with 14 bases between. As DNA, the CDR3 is TGTGCCAGCAGCACGGGACCCGCCGGCGGGGAGCTGTTTTTT. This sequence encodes CASSTGPAGGELFF.

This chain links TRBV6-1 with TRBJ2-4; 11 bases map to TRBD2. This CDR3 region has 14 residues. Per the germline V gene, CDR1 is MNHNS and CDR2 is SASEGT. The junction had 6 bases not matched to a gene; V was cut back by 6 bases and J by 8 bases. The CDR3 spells CASRPTSGVDIQYF. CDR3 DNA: TGTGCCAGCAGGCCGACTAGCGGGGTTGACATTCAGTACTTC.